The rows below give T cell receptor beta chains drawn from one sample of a study of blood T cell repertoires in COVID-19. The protocol was immunoSEQ multiplex PCR, while the TCRdb copy is restricted to in-frame clones and leaves out a portion. The sample carries about 130,000 clones, 74% recorded once. The sample taken for sequencing was peripheral blood. These TCRs come from a man in his 60s with acute or convalescent COVID-19. The CDR3 runs from the conserved cysteine through the conserved F or W. D genes are given only for firm matches. Clone size, where shown, is once, few, many, or a class for clones that have expanded.

V gene: TRBV6-1
J gene: TRBJ2-5
clone size: -
D gene: TRBD2
CDR3 DNA: TGTGCCAGCAGTGAAAGGCGGCGCGGGAGGTCAGAGACCCAGTACTTC
CDR3 protein: CASSERRRGRSETQYF

V gene: TRBV7-9
J gene: TRBJ2-7
clone size: -
D gene: TRBD2
CDR3 DNA: TGTGCCAGCAGCCGCAGCGGTAGCGGGGGCTACGAGCAGTACTTC
CDR3 protein: CASSRSGSGGYEQYF

V gene: TRBV3-1/TRBV3-2
J gene: TRBJ2-7
clone size: -
D gene: TRBD2
CDR3 DNA: TGTGCCAGCAGTGAACTAGCGGGGGGCCGACGACACGAGCAGTACTTC
CDR3 protein: CASSELAGGRRHEQYF

V gene: TRBV7-2
J gene: TRBJ2-1
clone size: -
D gene: TRBD2
CDR3 DNA: TGTGCCAGCAGCTTGAGGACTAGCGGGGGAAATGAGCAGTTCTTC
CDR3 protein: CASSLRTSGGNEQFF

V gene: TRBV19
J gene: TRBJ1-6
clone size: -
D gene: -
CDR3 DNA: TGTGCCAGTAGTTCCGTCACAGGGAATTCACCCCTCCACTTT
CDR3 protein: CASSSVTGNSPLHF

V gene: TRBV6-1
J gene: TRBJ1-4
clone size: -
D gene: -
CDR3 DNA: TGTGCCAGCAGTGAGGCGACCACGAACAGGGTCGCTAATGAAAAACTGTTTTTT
CDR3 protein: CASSEATTNRVANEKLFF

V gene: TRBV13
J gene: TRBJ1-2
clone size: -
D gene: -
CDR3 DNA: TGTGCCAGCAGCTTATACGGGGATGGGGGCTACACCTTC
CDR3 protein: CASSLYGDGGYTF

V gene: TRBV24-1
J gene: TRBJ2-7
clone size: -
D gene: TRBD1
CDR3 DNA: TGTGCCACCAGTCCAGGGGCACGGGACAGGGGGCTCTCCTACGAGCAGTACTTC
CDR3 protein: CATSPGARDRGLSYEQYF

V gene: TRBV5-4
J gene: TRBJ1-2
clone size: -
D gene: TRBD1
CDR3 DNA: TGTGCCAGCAGCTCTTCCCGGACAGGGGTCGATGGCTACACCTTC
CDR3 protein: CASSSSRTGVDGYTF

V gene: TRBV5-4
J gene: TRBJ2-1
clone size: once
D gene: TRBD2
CDR3 DNA: TGTGCCAGCAGCGCGGGGGGCGCTAGCGTGTCATACAATGAGCAGTTCTTC
CDR3 protein: CASSAGGASVSYNEQFF

V gene: TRBV28
J gene: TRBJ1-2
clone size: -
D gene: TRBD1
CDR3 DNA: TGTGCCAGCAGTTTAACCCCGGGACAGGGACCAGTTTACTATGGCTACACCTTC
CDR3 protein: CASSLTPGQGPVYYGYTF

V gene: TRBV4-2
J gene: TRBJ1-2
clone size: -
D gene: -
CDR3 DNA: TGTGCCAGCAGCCAGGGGGGGGGAAGCAACTATGGCTACACCTTC
CDR3 protein: CASSQGGGSNYGYTF

V gene: TRBV5-4
J gene: TRBJ1-1
clone size: -
D gene: -
CDR3 DNA: TGTGCCAGCAGCTTGGGAGGGCAGGGAGGCCACACTGAAGCTTTCTTT
CDR3 protein: CASSLGGQGGHTEAFF

V gene: TRBV18
J gene: TRBJ1-4
clone size: once
D gene: -
CDR3 DNA: TGTGCCAGCTCACCAGGCATGAATGAAAAACTGTTTTTT
CDR3 protein: CASSPGMNEKLFF

V gene: TRBV29-1
J gene: TRBJ2-7
clone size: -
D gene: TRBD1
CDR3 DNA: TGCAGCGTTGTTAAGGGGGCGATGGGTGAGCAGTACTTC
CDR3 protein: CSVVKGAMGEQYF

V gene: TRBV18
J gene: TRBJ1-1
clone size: -
D gene: TRBD1
CDR3 DNA: TGTGCCAGCTCAAGAGACAGGGGGCTTACTGAAGCTTTCTTT
CDR3 protein: CASSRDRGLTEAFF

V gene: TRBV6-4
J gene: TRBJ2-1
clone size: -
D gene: TRBD2
CDR3 DNA: TGTGCCAGCAGTGACGAGACGGGAGGCTACAATGAGCAGTTCTTC
CDR3 protein: CASSDETGGYNEQFF

V gene: TRBV10-3
J gene: TRBJ2-1
clone size: few
D gene: -
CDR3 DNA: TGTGCCATCAGTGACCCTGTTCGAGCGGCAATTTACAATGAGCAGTTCTTC
CDR3 protein: CAISDPVRAAIYNEQFF

V gene: TRBV7-6
J gene: TRBJ1-6
clone size: -
D gene: TRBD1
CDR3 DNA: TGTGCCAGCAGCTTTCGGACAGGGAGTAATTCACCCCTCCACTTT
CDR3 protein: CASSFRTGSNSPLHF

V gene: TRBV6-5
J gene: TRBJ1-5
clone size: -
D gene: TRBD1
CDR3 DNA: TGTGCCAGCAACCCACTCCGGGACAGTAATCAGCCCCAGCATTTT
CDR3 protein: CASNPLRDSNQPQHF

V gene: TRBV7-3
J gene: TRBJ2-3
clone size: -
D gene: TRBD2
CDR3 DNA: TGTGCCAGCAGCTTATTGAGCGGGAGGGATGGAGATACGCAGTATTTT
CDR3 protein: CASSLLSGRDGDTQYF

V gene: TRBV5-1
J gene: TRBJ1-2
clone size: -
D gene: TRBD1
CDR3 DNA: TGCGCCAGCAGCTTGGACGGACAGGAAGCCTATGGCTACACCTTC
CDR3 protein: CASSLDGQEAYGYTF

V gene: TRBV21-1
J gene: TRBJ2-1
clone size: -
D gene: -
CDR3 DNA: TGTGCCAGCAGCGGCCGACTAGCGGGAGCCCACAATGAGCAGTTCTTC
CDR3 protein: CASSGRLAGAHNEQFF

V gene: TRBV15
J gene: TRBJ1-2
clone size: -
D gene: TRBD1
CDR3 DNA: TGTGCCACCAGCATGGGACAGGCTCCTAACTATGGCTACACCTTC
CDR3 protein: CATSMGQAPNYGYTF

V gene: TRBV6-5
J gene: TRBJ1-5
clone size: -
D gene: -
CDR3 DNA: TGTGCCAGCAGTTATCGGTCAAATAGCAATCAGCCCCAGCATTTT
CDR3 protein: CASSYRSNSNQPQHF

V gene: TRBV7-3
J gene: TRBJ2-1
clone size: -
D gene: TRBD2
CDR3 DNA: TGTGCCAGCAGCTTAATGGGAGGGAGGGCCGTCCTAGGTGAGCAGTTCTTC
CDR3 protein: CASSLMGGRAVLGEQFF

V gene: TRBV5-1
J gene: TRBJ1-4
clone size: -
D gene: -
CDR3 DNA: TGCGCCAGCAGCTTTCTCAGTTCTTCAACTAATGAAAAACTGTTTTTT
CDR3 protein: CASSFLSSSTNEKLFF

V gene: TRBV11-3
J gene: TRBJ2-7
clone size: few
D gene: TRBD1
CDR3 DNA: TGTGCCAGCAGCCTACAGGGACAGGGTGTTAAGCAGTACTTC
CDR3 protein: CASSLQGQGVKQYF

V gene: TRBV12-3/TRBV12-4
J gene: TRBJ2-7
clone size: -
D gene: -
CDR3 DNA: TGTGCCAGCGCACGGGCGGGCGAGCAGTACTTC
CDR3 protein: CASARAGEQYF

V gene: TRBV4-1
J gene: TRBJ2-1
clone size: few
D gene: -
CDR3 DNA: TGCGCCAGCAGCCAAGATCTAAACAGGGAGTATGAGCAGTTCTTC
CDR3 protein: CASSQDLNREYEQFF

V gene: TRBV13
J gene: TRBJ2-7
clone size: -
D gene: TRBD1
CDR3 DNA: TGTGCCAGCAGCCTACAGGACAGGGACGAGCAGTACTTC
CDR3 protein: CASSLQDRDEQYF

V gene: TRBV5-6
J gene: TRBJ2-7
clone size: -
D gene: TRBD2
CDR3 DNA: TGTGCCAGCAGCTTGGCCGCGCTAGCGGGAGTTAGGTACGAGCAGTACTTC
CDR3 protein: CASSLAALAGVRYEQYF

V gene: TRBV18
J gene: TRBJ2-5
clone size: -
D gene: TRBD2
CDR3 DNA: TGTGCCAGCTCACCACAGCGGCAGCTGACTAGCGGGAGGTACCAAGAGACCCAGTACTTC
CDR3 protein: CASSPQRQLTSGRYQETQYF

V gene: TRBV30
J gene: TRBJ2-7
clone size: once
D gene: -
CDR3 DNA: TGTGCCTGGAGTGGAGGGTTGATGCACGAGCAGTACTTC
CDR3 protein: CAWSGGLMHEQYF

V gene: TRBV7-2
J gene: TRBJ1-1
clone size: -
D gene: -
CDR3 DNA: TGTGCCAGCAGCCCACAGAAGATGAACACTGAAGCTTTCTTT
CDR3 protein: CASSPQKMNTEAFF

V gene: TRBV29-1
J gene: TRBJ1-2
clone size: -
D gene: -
CDR3 DNA: TGCAGCGCCCAGCGAACTGGCGACTATGGCTACACCTTC
CDR3 protein: CSAQRTGDYGYTF

V gene: TRBV6-5
J gene: TRBJ2-3
clone size: once
D gene: -
CDR3 DNA: TGTGCCAGCAGTTTAGGGGGGGTCTCTAGCACAGATACGCAGTATTTT
CDR3 protein: CASSLGGVSSTDTQYF

V gene: TRBV3-1/TRBV3-2
J gene: TRBJ2-1
clone size: -
D gene: -
CDR3 DNA: TGTGCCAGCAGCCAAGATCTTGGGCGGGGTGGAGAGCAGTTCTTC
CDR3 protein: CASSQDLGRGGEQFF

V gene: TRBV5-1
J gene: TRBJ2-7
clone size: -
D gene: TRBD1
CDR3 DNA: TGCGCCAGCAGCTTACAGGGGGAGCCCTACGAGCAGTACTTC
CDR3 protein: CASSLQGEPYEQYF

V gene: TRBV7-3
J gene: TRBJ1-1
clone size: -
D gene: TRBD1
CDR3 DNA: TGTGCCAGCAGCTTAAGGGGGGACAGCTTCACTGAAGCTTTCTTT
CDR3 protein: CASSLRGDSFTEAFF

V gene: TRBV11-1
J gene: TRBJ1-1
clone size: -
D gene: TRBD1
CDR3 DNA: TGTGCCAGCAGCTTTTCCGGGACAGAGGCCACTGAAGCTTTCTTT
CDR3 protein: CASSFSGTEATEAFF

V gene: TRBV2
J gene: TRBJ2-1
clone size: -
D gene: TRBD2
CDR3 DNA: TGTGCCAGCAAACGGGAGGGCCTATTCCATGAGCAGTTCTTC
CDR3 protein: CASKREGLFHEQFF

V gene: TRBV28
J gene: TRBJ2-7
clone size: few
D gene: -
CDR3 DNA: TGTGCCAGCAGTTTCCACTTGGCCAGGCTTACCTACGAGCAGTACTTC
CDR3 protein: CASSFHLARLTYEQYF

V gene: TRBV6-1
J gene: TRBJ1-2
clone size: -
D gene: -
CDR3 DNA: TGTGCCAGCAGTGACGATATTACCCGGGAGCTTGCGAATGGCTACACCTTC
CDR3 protein: CASSDDITRELANGYTF

V gene: TRBV25-1
J gene: TRBJ2-3
clone size: -
D gene: TRBD2
CDR3 DNA: TGTGCCAGCAGTGGAAGGCCGGGACTAGCTCTGGGCGCAGATACGCAGTATTTT
CDR3 protein: CASSGRPGLALGADTQYF